This T cell receptor beta chain was profiled in a study of cytomegalovirus exposure and HLA in healthy donors. Findings and limits, study-wide: The majority of TCR sequences were rare, yet some public TCRs appeared in many donors.

PCR primers comprised 60 Vbeta and 13 Jbeta primers. Only in-frame clones appear in the TCRdb table, and some are missing; sequencing was by immunoSEQ multiplex PCR. The sample has more than 110,000 clones, 80% seen once. Though nominally healthy at sampling, donors likely had unrecorded immune exposures. About this clone: Its specificity is unknown.

The CDR3 covers 16 residues. The trim removed 1 base at V and 4 bases at J, leaving 11 bases unmatched. CDR1 SGHRS and CDR2 YFSETQ come from the germline V gene. The receptor was isolated from a young man in good health and CMV-seronegative. The V gene is TRBV5-1, the J gene TRBJ2-7; 7 nucleotides match TRBD2. The sample was PBMCs. DNA for the CDR3: TGCGCCAGCAGCTTGCCGCGTGGTAGCGGGTTATACGAGCAGTACTTC. Amino acids: CASSLPRGSGLYEQYF.